This entry lists 24 T cell receptor beta chains sequenced from one sample in a study of regulatory dendritic cells for organ transplantation. Only in-frame clones appear in the TCRdb table, and some are missing; sequencing was by immunoSEQ multiplex PCR. The sample carries some 28,000 clones, around 83% recorded once. The material sequenced was naive CD4+ T cells from blood. This sample's subset: CD45RA+ naive T cells. The receptors derive from a human donor in good health.

The rearrangement uses TRBV6-5 and TRBJ2-1; maybe TRBD1 (6 bases). Trimming took 0 bases from V and 9 from J, leaving 9 bases between them. The CDR3 has 13 amino acids. CDR1 MNHEY and CDR2 SVGAGI come from the germline V gene. The CDR3 region is CASSYSRGSEQFF. For the CDR3, the DNA is TGTGCCAGCAGTTACTCGAGGGGGAGTGAGCAGTTCTTC.

CDR3 loop: CASSLVRSGTEAFF. The CDR3 DNA follows: TGTGCCAGCAGCTTAGTTCGTTCGGGGACTGAAGCTTTCTTT. V gene TRBV7-2 combines with J gene TRBJ1-1; D is undetermined. This CDR3 has 14 amino acids. Trimming pared 1 base from V and 5 bases from J, leaving 11 bases between. From germline, CDR1 is SGHTA and CDR2 FQGNSA.

The rearrangement uses TRBV9 and TRBJ2-2, with 7 bases identical to TRBD2. The V gene's germline CDR1 is SGDLS and CDR2 YYNGEE. V trimming: 0 bases; J trimming: 4 bases; junction bases outside the gene matches: 12. This CDR3 spans 18 amino acids. DNA for the CDR3: TGTGCCAGCAGCGTAGCAGCGGGGCTTAGAGGGAGCACCGGGGAGCTGTTTTTT. This gives the protein CASSVAAGLRGSTGELFF. The complete variable domain, with remaining parts taken from reference TRBV9 and TRBJ2-2, reads DSGVTQTPKHLITATGQRVTLRCSPRSGDLSVYWYQQSLDQGLQFLIQYYNGEERAKGNILERFSAQQFPDLHSELNLSSLELGDSALYFCASSVAAGLRGSTGELFFGEGSRLTVL.

This clone was counted only a few times. The chain couples TRBV10-3 to TRBJ2-2, with D maybe TRBD1 (6 bases). The CDR3 spans 13 residues. Trimming stripped 11 bases from V and 1 base from J, with 11 bases between. Germline V gives CDR1 ENHRY, CDR2 SYGVKD. The CDR3 spells CAATGLNTGELFF. CDR3 coding DNA: TGTGCCGCCACAGGGCTGAACACCGGGGAGCTGTTTTTT.

This chain uses TRBV19 with TRBJ2-5, with D possibly matching TRBD2 (5 bases). The CDR3 spans 13 residues. Germline-derived CDR1 and CDR2 are LNHDA and SQIVND (reference sequence). V gave up 7 bases and J gave up 3 bases, with 12 bases separating them. CDR3 protein: CASKESGKETQYF. In DNA, the CDR3 is TGTGCCAGTAAGGAGAGCGGAAAAGAGACCCAGTACTTC.

The chain carries TRBV6-1 and TRBJ1-2; TRBD1 matches 8 bases. Germline V gives CDR1 MNHNS, CDR2 SASEGT. The junction had 6 bases not matched to a gene; V was cut back by 7 bases and J by 8 bases. The CDR3 has 12 amino acids. The CDR3 bases are TGTGCCAGCAAACGGACAGGGATGGGCTACACCTTC. It translates to CASKRTGMGYTF.

The rearrangement joins TRBV11-2 to TRBJ2-3; D possibly corresponds to TRBD2 (5 bases). Trimming took 5 bases from V and 2 from J, leaving 17 bases between them. CDR1 is SGHAT, CDR2 FQNNGV, per germline. The CDR3 consists of 16 residues. The CDR3 DNA reads TGTGCCAGCAGCCTCTCCGCGGGTGAGAACACAGATACGCAGTATTTT. It specifies CASSLSAGENTDTQYF.

This clone was observed a handful of times. V usage is TRBV11-2 and J usage is TRBJ1-5; TRBD1 agrees at 8 bases. Germline values: CDR1 SGHAT, CDR2 FQNNGV. This CDR3 has 18 residues. With V trimmed by 5 bases and J by 0 bases, 12 bases remained unmatched. The CDR3 nucleotides read TGTGCCAGCAGCCCCGGACAGGGTGGCCATTATAGCAATCAGCCCCAGCATTTT. Its translation is CASSPGQGGHYSNQPQHF.

This clone was observed once. This sequence joins TRBV9 and TRBJ1-3, with 7 positions matching TRBD1. V was clipped by 2 bases and J by 4 bases; unmatched bases: 3. The CDR3 sequence is 14 residues long. Germline CDR1 and CDR2: SGDLS and YYNGEE. This CDR3 is CASSVQGEGNTIYF. CDR3 DNA: TGTGCCAGCAGCGTCCAGGGGGAAGGAAACACCATATATTTT.

This clone appeared once. This chain uses TRBV25-1 with TRBJ2-3, with TRBD2 matching over 16 bases. Germline lookup yields CDR1 MGHDK and CDR2 SYGVNS. V was clipped by 7 bases and J by 6 bases; unmatched bases: 4. This CDR3 has 15 amino acids. The CDR3 is CASNPGLAGGDTQYF. Written as DNA, the CDR3 is TGTGCCAGCAATCCGGGACTAGCGGGGGGGGATACGCAGTATTTT.

The rearrangement joins TRBV4-1 to TRBJ2-3; D may be TRBD1 (6 bases). The V end lost 5 bases, the J end lost 5 bases, and 14 bases lay between the germline ends. The CDR3 spans 14 residues. Germline-derived CDR1 and CDR2 are MGHRA and YSYEKL. The CDR3 coding sequence is TGCGCCAGCAGCAGAACAGGGTCCCAAGATACGCAGTATTTT. Its translation: CASSRTGSQDTQYF.

The V gene is TRBV11-2, the J gene TRBJ2-5, with 8 bases matching TRBD2. The junction had 5 bases not matched to a gene; V was cut back by 4 bases and J by 4 bases. The germline gives CDR1 SGHAT, CDR2 FQNNGV. The CDR3 sequence is 14 residues long. The CDR3 nucleotides are TGTGCCAGCAGCTCGGGGGCGGGGGGAGAGACCCAGTACTTC. This sequence encodes CASSSGAGGETQYF. Looking up the rest from reference TRBV11-2 and TRBJ2-5 gives the full variable domain: EAGVAQSPRYKIIEKRQSVAFWCNPISGHATLYWYQQILGQGPKLLIQFQNNGVVDDSQLPKDRFSAERLKGVDSTLKIQPAKLEDSAVYLCASSSGAGGETQYFGPGTRLLVL.

The chain joins TRBV18 to TRBJ2-5; 7 bases are a match to TRBD1. V lost 4 bases to trimming and J lost 5 bases; unmatched junction nucleotides: 10. The CDR3 has 15 amino acids. Germline-derived CDR1 and CDR2 are KGHSH and LQKENI. DNA for the CDR3: TGTGCCAGCTCACACGAACAGGGGAGTCGGGAGACCCAGTACTTC. Its protein is CASSHEQGSRETQYF. The variable domain in full, with the rest retrieved from reference TRBV18 and TRBJ2-5, is NAGVMQNPRHLVRRRGQEARLRCSPMKGHSHVYWYRQLPEEGLKFMVYLQKENIIDESGMPKERFSAEFPKEGPSILRIQQVVRGDSAAYFCASSHEQGSRETQYFGPGTRLLVL.

The rearrangement uses TRBV19 and TRBJ2-7; 8 bases are a match to TRBD1. Trimming at V came to 1 base and at J to 3 bases, leaving 8 bases not matched to a gene. The CDR3 has 16 amino acids. Germline V gene lookup returns CDR1 LNHDA and CDR2 SQIVND (reference sequence). Written as DNA, the CDR3 is TGTGCCAGTAGTATAGTTGGTCGACAGGGGCTCTACGAGCAGTACTTC. This gives the protein CASSIVGRQGLYEQYF.

The genes are TRBV6-5 and TRBJ1-4, with D tentatively TRBD1 (5 bases). Germline CDR1 MNHEY, CDR2 SVGAGI. Trimming removed 6 bases from V and 0 bases from J, with 11 bases in between. The CDR3 has 15 residues. This CDR3 is CASSTWGATNEKLFF. For the CDR3, the DNA is TGTGCCAGCAGCACCTGGGGGGCAACTAATGAAAAACTGTTTTTT.

The chain recombines TRBV27 with TRBJ1-2, with TRBD1 as a possible D gene (6 bases). CDR3 length: 15 amino acids. The germline CDR1 and CDR2 sequences are MNHEY and SMNVEV (reference sequence). Trimming pared 6 bases from V and 7 bases from J, leaving 21 bases between. CDR3 loop: CASSTMSGGASGYTF. CDR3 bases: TGTGCCAGCAGCACTATGAGTGGGGGCGCGAGTGGCTACACCTTC.

The chain has TRBV5-6 and TRBJ1-1, with D possibly being TRBD1 (6 bases). The CDR3 loop spans 14 amino acids. CDR1 and CDR2 (germline): SGHDT, YYEEEE. The V gene lost 4 bases and the J gene lost 9 bases, with 19 bases spanning the gap. This CDR3 reads CASSSSGTRLKAFF. The CDR3 coding sequence is TGTGCCAGCAGCAGTTCCGGGACACGGCTAAAAGCTTTCTTT.

CDR3 region: CASTSLWRNSTDTQYF. The CDR3 bases are TGTGCCAGCACTTCCCTTTGGAGGAATAGCACAGATACGCAGTATTTT. This chain links TRBV5-4 with TRBJ2-3, with a possible D match to TRBD2 (5 bases). The ends were cut back, 6 bases at V and 0 bases at J, with 17 bases in the middle. Germline CDR1 reads SGHNT; CDR2 reads YYREEE (reference sequence). This CDR3 has 16 residues.

The chain has TRBV5-1 and TRBJ2-2; TRBD1 might be the D (6 bases). Germline V gene data show CDR1 as SGHRS and CDR2 as YFSETQ. The CDR3 consists of 16 residues. V was clipped by 1 base and J by 1 base, with 11 bases between them. CDR3 sequence (DNA): TGCGCCAGCAGCTTGCAGGGGCGCAGGAACACCGGGGAGCTGTTTTTT. This sequence encodes CASSLQGRRNTGELFF. The variable domain in full, completed from reference TRBV5-1 and TRBJ2-2, reads KAGVTQTPRYLIKTRGQQVTLSCSPISGHRSVSWYQQTPGQGLQFLFEYFSETQRNKGNFPGRFSGRQFSNSRSEMNVSTLELGDSALYLCASSLQGRRNTGELFFGEGSRLTVL.

The chain employs TRBV7-9 and TRBJ2-7; TRBD1 matches at 7 bases. The V segment lost 5 bases and the J segment 2 bases; nucleotides outside the gene matches: 12. CDR1 is SEHNR, CDR2 FQNEAQ, per germline (reference sequence). The CDR3 sequence is 16 residues long. CDR3 protein: CASSGHLTGKPYEQYF. Here the CDR3 DNA reads TGTGCCAGCAGCGGACATCTGACAGGGAAACCCTACGAGCAGTACTTC.

As concerns this clone: The sample holds other DNA sequences that translate to the same CDR3. The gene calls are TRBV7-9 and TRBJ1-2; 7 positions match TRBD1. The CDR3 runs to 15 residues. After removal of 0 bases from V and 5 bases from J, the junction contained 6 bases not matched to a gene. From germline, CDR1 is SEHNR and CDR2 FQNEAQ (reference sequence). The CDR3 DNA reads TGTGCCAGCAGCTTAGCGCAGGGGGGACCTTATGGCTACACCTTC. Protein product: CASSLAQGGPYGYTF.

This sequence joins TRBV28 and TRBJ1-1; TRBD1 matches 8 bases. J gave up 1 base and V 5 bases, and 6 bases lay outside the gene matches. The CDR3 contains 15 residues. Germline V gene data show CDR1 as MDHEN and CDR2 as SYDVKM. CDR3 amino acids: CASSLRGRGNTEAFF. CDR3 bases: TGTGCCAGCAGTCTCAGGGGGCGCGGGAACACTGAAGCTTTCTTT.

The CDR3, as DNA: TGTGCCAGCCGCTTTTCCGGGACTAGCTTCACCGGGGAGCTGTTTTTT. This gives the protein CASRFSGTSFTGELFF. This chain links TRBV19 with TRBJ2-2, with TRBD2 matching over 9 bases. The CDR3 spans 16 residues. Unmatched junction bases numbered 12, after V lost 9 bases and J lost 4 bases. Germline CDR1 is LNHDA and CDR2 is SQIVND (reference sequence).

Concerning this clone: One end of the junction does not line up with germline, which may come from a read error. This chain uses TRBV5-1 with TRBJ2-1; possible D gene TRBD2, 7 bases. The CDR3 runs to 18 residues. Germline CDR1 SGHRS, CDR2 YFSETQ. This chain's CDR3 is CASGLGGRVGGAYHEQFF. The CDR3 nucleotides are TGCGCCAGCGGCTTGGGGGGGAGGGTCGGGGGCGCTTACCATGAGCAGTTCTTC.